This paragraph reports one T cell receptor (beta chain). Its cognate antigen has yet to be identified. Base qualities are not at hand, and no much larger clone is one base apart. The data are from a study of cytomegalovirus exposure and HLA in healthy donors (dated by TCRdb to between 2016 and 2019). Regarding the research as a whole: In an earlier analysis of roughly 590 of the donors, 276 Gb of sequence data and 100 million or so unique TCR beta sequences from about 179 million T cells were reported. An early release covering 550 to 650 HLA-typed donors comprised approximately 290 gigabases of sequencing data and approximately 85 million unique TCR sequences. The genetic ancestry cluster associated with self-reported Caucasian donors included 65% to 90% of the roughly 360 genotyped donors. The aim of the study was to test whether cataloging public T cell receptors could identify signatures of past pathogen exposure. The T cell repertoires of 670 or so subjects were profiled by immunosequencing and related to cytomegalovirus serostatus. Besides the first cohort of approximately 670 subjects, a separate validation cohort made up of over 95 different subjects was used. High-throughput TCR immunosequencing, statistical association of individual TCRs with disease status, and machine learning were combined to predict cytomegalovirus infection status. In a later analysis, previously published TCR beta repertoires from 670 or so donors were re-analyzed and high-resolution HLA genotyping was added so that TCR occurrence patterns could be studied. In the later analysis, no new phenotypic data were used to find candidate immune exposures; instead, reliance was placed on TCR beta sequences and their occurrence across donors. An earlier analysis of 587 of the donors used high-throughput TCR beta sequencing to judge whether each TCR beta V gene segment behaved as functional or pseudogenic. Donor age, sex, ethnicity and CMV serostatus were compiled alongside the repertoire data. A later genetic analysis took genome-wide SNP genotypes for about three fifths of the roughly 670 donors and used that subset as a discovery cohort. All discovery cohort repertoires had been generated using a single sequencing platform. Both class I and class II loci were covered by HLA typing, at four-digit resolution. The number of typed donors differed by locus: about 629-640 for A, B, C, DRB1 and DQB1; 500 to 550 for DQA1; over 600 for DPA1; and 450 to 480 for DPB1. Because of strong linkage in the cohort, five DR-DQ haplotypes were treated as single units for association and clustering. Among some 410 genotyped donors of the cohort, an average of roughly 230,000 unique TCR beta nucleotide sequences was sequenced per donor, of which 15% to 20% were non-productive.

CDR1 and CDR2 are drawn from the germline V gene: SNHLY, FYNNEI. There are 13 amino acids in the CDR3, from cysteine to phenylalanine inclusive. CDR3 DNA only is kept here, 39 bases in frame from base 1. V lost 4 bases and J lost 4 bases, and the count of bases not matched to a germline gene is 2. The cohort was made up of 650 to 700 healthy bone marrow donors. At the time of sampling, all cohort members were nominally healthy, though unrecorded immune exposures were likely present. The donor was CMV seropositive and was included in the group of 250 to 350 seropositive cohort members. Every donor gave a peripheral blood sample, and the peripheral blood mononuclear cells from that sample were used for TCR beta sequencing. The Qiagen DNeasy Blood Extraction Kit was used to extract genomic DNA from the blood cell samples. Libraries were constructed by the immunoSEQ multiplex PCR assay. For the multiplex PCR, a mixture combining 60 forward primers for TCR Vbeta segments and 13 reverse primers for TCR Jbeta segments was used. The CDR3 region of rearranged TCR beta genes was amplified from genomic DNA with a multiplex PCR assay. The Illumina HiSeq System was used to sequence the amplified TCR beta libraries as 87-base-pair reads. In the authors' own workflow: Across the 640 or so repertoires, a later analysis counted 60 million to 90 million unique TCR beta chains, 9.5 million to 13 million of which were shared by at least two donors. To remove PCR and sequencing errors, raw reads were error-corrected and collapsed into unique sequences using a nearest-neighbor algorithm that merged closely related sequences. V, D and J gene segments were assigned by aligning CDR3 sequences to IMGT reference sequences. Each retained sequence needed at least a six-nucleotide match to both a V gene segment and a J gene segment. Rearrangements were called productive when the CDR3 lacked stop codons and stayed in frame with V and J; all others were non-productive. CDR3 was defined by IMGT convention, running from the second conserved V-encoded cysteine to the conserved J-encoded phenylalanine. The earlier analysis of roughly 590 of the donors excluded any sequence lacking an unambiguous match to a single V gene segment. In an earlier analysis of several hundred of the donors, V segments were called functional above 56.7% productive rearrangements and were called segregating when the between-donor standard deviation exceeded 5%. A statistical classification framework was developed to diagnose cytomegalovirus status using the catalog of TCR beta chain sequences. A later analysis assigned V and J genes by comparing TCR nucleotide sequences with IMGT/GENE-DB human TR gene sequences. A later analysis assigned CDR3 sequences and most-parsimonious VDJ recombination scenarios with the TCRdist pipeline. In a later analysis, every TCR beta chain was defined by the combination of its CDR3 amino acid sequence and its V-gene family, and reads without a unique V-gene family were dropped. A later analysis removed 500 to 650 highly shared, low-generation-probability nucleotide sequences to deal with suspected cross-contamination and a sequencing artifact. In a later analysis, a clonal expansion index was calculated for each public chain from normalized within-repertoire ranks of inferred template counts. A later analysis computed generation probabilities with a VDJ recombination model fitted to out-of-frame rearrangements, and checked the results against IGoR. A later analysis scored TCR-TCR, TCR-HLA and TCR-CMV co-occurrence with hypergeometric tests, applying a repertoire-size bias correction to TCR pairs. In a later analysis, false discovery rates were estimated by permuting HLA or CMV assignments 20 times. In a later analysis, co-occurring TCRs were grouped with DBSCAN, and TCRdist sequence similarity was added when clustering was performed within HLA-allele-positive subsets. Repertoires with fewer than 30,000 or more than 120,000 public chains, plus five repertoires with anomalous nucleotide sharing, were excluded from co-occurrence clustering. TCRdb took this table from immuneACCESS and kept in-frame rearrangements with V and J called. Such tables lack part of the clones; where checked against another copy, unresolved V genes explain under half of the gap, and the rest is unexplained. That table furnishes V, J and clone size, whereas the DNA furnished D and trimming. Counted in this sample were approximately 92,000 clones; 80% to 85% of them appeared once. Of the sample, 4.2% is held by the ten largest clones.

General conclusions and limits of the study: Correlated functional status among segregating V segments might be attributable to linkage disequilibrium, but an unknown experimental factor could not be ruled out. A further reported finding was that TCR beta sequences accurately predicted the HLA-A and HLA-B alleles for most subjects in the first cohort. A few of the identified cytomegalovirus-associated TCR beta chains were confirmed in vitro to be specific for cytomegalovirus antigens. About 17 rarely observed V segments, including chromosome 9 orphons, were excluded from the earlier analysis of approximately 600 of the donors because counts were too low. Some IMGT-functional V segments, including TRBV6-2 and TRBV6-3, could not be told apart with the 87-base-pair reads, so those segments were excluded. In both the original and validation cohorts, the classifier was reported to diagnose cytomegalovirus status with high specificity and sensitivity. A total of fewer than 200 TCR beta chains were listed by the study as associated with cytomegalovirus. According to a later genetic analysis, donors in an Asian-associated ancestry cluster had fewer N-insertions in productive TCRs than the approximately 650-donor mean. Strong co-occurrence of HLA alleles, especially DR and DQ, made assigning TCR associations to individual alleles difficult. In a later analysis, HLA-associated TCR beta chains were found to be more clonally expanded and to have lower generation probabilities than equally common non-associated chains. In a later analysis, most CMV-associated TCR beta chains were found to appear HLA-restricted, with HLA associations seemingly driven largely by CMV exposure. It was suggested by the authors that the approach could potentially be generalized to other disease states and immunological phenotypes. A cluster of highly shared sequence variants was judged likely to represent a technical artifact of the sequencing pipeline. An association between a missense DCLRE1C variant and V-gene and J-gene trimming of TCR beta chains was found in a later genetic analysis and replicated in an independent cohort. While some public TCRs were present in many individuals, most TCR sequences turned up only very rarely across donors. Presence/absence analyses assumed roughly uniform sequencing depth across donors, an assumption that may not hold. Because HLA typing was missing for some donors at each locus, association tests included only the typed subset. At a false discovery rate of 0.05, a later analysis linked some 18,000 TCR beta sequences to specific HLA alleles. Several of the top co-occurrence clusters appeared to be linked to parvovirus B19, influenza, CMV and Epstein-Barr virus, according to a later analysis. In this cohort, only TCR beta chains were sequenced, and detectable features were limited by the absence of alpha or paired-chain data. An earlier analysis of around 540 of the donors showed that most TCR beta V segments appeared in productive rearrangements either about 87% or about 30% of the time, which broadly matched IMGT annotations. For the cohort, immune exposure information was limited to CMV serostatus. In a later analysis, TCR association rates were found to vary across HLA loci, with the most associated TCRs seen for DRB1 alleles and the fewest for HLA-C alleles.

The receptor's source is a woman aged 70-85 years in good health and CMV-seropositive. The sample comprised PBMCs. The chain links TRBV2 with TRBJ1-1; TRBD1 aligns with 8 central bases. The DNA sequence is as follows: TGTGCCAGCAGTGGACAGGGGCGCACTGAAGCTTTCTTT. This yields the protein CASSGQGRTEAFF.